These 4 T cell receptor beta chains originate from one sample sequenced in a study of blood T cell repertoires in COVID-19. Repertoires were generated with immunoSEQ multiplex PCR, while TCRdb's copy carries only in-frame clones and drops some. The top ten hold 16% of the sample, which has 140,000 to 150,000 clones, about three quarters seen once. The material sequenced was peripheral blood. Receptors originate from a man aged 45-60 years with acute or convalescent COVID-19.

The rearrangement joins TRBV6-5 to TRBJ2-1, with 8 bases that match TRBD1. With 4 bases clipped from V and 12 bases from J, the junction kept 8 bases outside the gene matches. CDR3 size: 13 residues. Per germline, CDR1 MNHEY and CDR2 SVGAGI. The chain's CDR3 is CASSWGGDRRQFF. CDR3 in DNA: TGTGCCAGCAGTTGGGGCGGGGACAGGCGGCAGTTCTTC.

The CDR3 spells CASSLGGYGGYTF. The CDR3 DNA sequence: TGTGCCAGCAGCTTAGGAGGTTATGGTGGCTACACCTTC. The chain recombines TRBV11-2 with TRBJ1-2, with D unresolved. V was shortened by 1 base and J by 7 bases, with 10 bases between the two germline ends. Per germline, CDR1 SGHAT and CDR2 FQNNGV. CDR3 length: 13 residues.

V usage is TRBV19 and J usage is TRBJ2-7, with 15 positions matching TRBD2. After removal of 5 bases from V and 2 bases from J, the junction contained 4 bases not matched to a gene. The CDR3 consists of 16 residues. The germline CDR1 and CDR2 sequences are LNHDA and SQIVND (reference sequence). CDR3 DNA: TGTGCCAGTAGTCCTGGACTAGCGGGGGGGACCTACGAGCAGTACTTC. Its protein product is CASSPGLAGGTYEQYF. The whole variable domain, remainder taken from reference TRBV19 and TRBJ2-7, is DGGITQSPKYLFRKEGQNVTLSCEQNLNHDAMYWYRQDPGQGLRLIYYSQIVNDFQKGDIAEGYSVSREKKESFPLTVTSAQKNPTAFYLCASSPGLAGGTYEQYFGPGTRLTVT.

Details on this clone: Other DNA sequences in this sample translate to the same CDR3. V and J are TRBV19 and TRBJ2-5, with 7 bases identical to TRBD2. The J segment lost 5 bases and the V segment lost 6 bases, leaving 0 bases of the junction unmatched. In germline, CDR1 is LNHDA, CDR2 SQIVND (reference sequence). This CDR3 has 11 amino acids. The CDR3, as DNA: TGTGCCAGTAGGGGGGGGGAGACCCAGTACTTC. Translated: CASRGGETQYF.